The present TCR beta chain was sequenced within a study of blood T cell repertoires in COVID-19 (dated by TCRdb to between 2020 and 2021). About the investigation overall: Samples covering the acute and convalescent phases of COVID-19 were provided by collaborators in the United States, Italy and Spain. The samples were drawn from two sources: the first 160 participants of the ongoing ImmuneRACE study, and fewer than 1,500 subjects contributed by 6 global collaborators. The material from the prospective study consisted of cDNA or gDNA derived from T cells, B-cell-depleted T cells, or PBMCs. Sample metadata almost always included a de-identified subject ID, COVID-19 status, age in years and sex. The repertoires were released in a freely available public database intended as a resource for research on the immune response to SARS-CoV-2. Where available, HLA class I and class II types were taken from metadata supplied by the sample provider and were not determined by assay-based typing. Deeply sampled blood TCRbeta repertoires from subjects exposed to, actively infected with, or recovered from COVID-19 were included in the dataset.

This clone was seen a few times. This receptor's antigen is unknown. No much larger clonotype is one base removed from it; base qualities were not supplied. TCRbeta CDR3 regions were amplified from genomic DNA using the immunoSEQ Assay, a bias-controlled multiplex PCR. In the paper's pipeline: The number of nucleated cells in each sample was estimated from the amplification of reference gene primers within the assay. To quantify the absolute abundance of each unique TCRbeta CDR3 rearrangement, sequence reads were collapsed and filtered. For each sample, productive Simpson clonality was calculated as the square root of Simpson's diversity index across productive rearrangements. Imported from immuneACCESS, the table was reduced by TCRdb to in-frame sequences with V and J called. These copies leave out some clones; in studies compared against another copy, an unresolved V gene accounts for under half, and the cause of the remainder is not known. Clone size and V and J calls were adopted from that table, with D and trimming inferred from the DNA. Across this sample there are about 63,000 clones, with around 80% seen only once. Over 30% of the sample rests with the top ten.

Whole blood was collected in K2EDTA tubes by collaborating institutions according to the institutions' own protocols. For TCRbeta analysis, collaborators shipped samples as frozen whole blood, isolated PBMCs, or DNA extracted from either of those sample types. General conclusions and limits of the study: Clinical and demographic metadata were provided uncurated, with the amount varying by source and participant.

In the germline V gene, CDR1 corresponds to SNHLY and CDR2 to FYNNEI. The CDR3 has 15 amino acids, counting the end cysteine and phenylalanine. Only the CDR3 part of the read is kept: 45 bases, read in frame from the first base. The V end loses 1 base and the J end loses 0 bases, and a stretch of 7 bases separates them. The origin of this receptor is a human donor in a cohort sampled during active COVID-19. Sequenced input: peripheral blood. This chain joins TRBV2 to TRBJ2-1, with the D gene uncertain. The CDR3 region has the sequence CASSEVGDSYNEQFF. The DNA is TGTGCCAGCAGTGAAGTCGGAGACTCCTACAATGAGCAGTTCTTC. Reference TRBV2 and TRBJ2-1 genes cover what lies past the CDR3, so the full variable domain is EPEVTQTPSHQVTQMGQEVILRCVPISNHLYFYWYRQILGQKVEFLVSFYNNEISEKSEIFDDQFSVERPDGSNFTLKIRSTKLEDSAMYFCASSEVGDSYNEQFFGPGTRLTVL.